The 13 T cell receptor beta chains presented below share a single source sample, sequenced in a study of identical twins. TCRdb ran MiXCR on the 5' RACE reads and lists one entry per CDR3 protein. The table records 140,000 to 150,000 distinct CDR3 sequences, roughly 3.3% of them present only once. The sequenced sample consisted of memory T cells sorted from blood. These receptors were obtained from a man between 18 and 35 years old in good health.

This clonotype was picked up many times. This chain connects TRBV29-1 to TRBJ1-1; D perhaps matches TRBD1 (5 bases). The CDR3 spans 14 residues. With 6 bases removed from V and 1 base from J, the gap between germline ends came to 15 bases. Germline lookup yields CDR1 SQVTM and CDR2 ANQGSEA. CDR3 loop: CSVRAGGANTEAFF. The CDR3, as DNA: TGCAGCGTAAGAGCGGGGGGAGCGAACACTGAAGCTTTCTTT.

This clonotype appeared many times. The rearrangement joins TRBV11-2 to TRBJ2-1; 13 bases map to TRBD2. Unmatched junction bases numbered 13, after V lost 1 base and J lost 1 base. This CDR3 is built from 21 residues. Germline V gene data show CDR1 as SGHAT and CDR2 as FQNNGV. The CDR3 loop reads CASSLVGGLAGAPASYNEQFF. The CDR3 DNA is TGTGCCAGCAGCTTAGTCGGAGGACTAGCGGGAGCCCCAGCTTCCTACAATGAGCAGTTCTTC. Supplemented by reference TRBV11-2 and TRBJ2-1, the full variable domain reads EAGVAQSPRYKIIEKRQSVAFWCNPISGHATLYWYQQILGQGPKLLIQFQNNGVVDDSQLPKDRFSAERLKGVDSTLKIQPAKLEDSAVYLCASSLVGGLAGAPASYNEQFFGPGTRLTVL.

This clonotype was seen ten or more times. CDR3 sequence: CASILRGGYNEQFF. CDR3 nucleotides: TGTGCCAGCATTCTCAGGGGGGGATACAATGAGCAGTTCTTC. V gene TRBV2 combines with J gene TRBJ2-1, with D perhaps matching TRBD1 or TRBD2 (7 bases each). The germline gives CDR1 SNHLY, CDR2 FYNNEI. V was clipped by 7 bases and J by 4 bases, with 14 bases between them. This CDR3 region has 14 residues.

This clonotype was detected many times. This chain uses TRBV6-1 with TRBJ1-5; D may be TRBD1 (6 bases). V gave up 6 bases and J gave up 1 base, with 25 bases separating them. Germline V gene lookup returns CDR1 MNHNS and CDR2 SASEGT. This CDR3 spans 19 amino acids. CDR3 coding DNA: TGTGCCAGCAGCTCCCTACAGGGACGGACCCGGCGGAGCAATCAGCCCCAGCATTTT. Residues: CASSSLQGRTRRSNQPQHF.

This clonotype has at least ten counts. The CDR3 region is CASSHLSGTSDNEQFF. The CDR3 coding sequence is TGTGCCAGCAGCCATCTGAGCGGGACTAGCGACAATGAGCAGTTCTTC. This chain joins TRBV11-2 and TRBJ2-1, with 10 bases fitting TRBD2. CDR1 and CDR2 (germline): SGHAT, FQNNGV. J gave up 5 bases and V 5 bases, and 9 bases lay outside the gene matches. This CDR3 spans 16 amino acids.

This clonotype was observed many times. The CDR3 reads CASSQDLQGWDIQYF. The DNA of the CDR3 is TGTGCCAGCAGCCAAGATTTACAGGGATGGGACATTCAGTACTTC. The chain joins TRBV14 to TRBJ2-4; D perhaps matches TRBD1 (6 bases). Trimming shortened V by 0 bases and J by 8 bases, and 14 bases separated the two germline ends. CDR3 size: 15 residues. Germline V gene sequence: CDR1 SGHDN, CDR2 FVKESK.

The table lists this clonotype with many counts. The chain joins TRBV12-3 or TRBV12-4 to TRBJ2-2, with unresolved D. This CDR3 has 13 amino acids. V shed 3 bases and J shed 5 bases, with 7 bases lying between them. The CDR3 bases are TGTGCCAGCAGTTTGGAGAAAACCGGGGAGCTGTTTTTT. Translated, it gives CASSLEKTGELFF.

V gene TRBV20-1 combines with J gene TRBJ2-7; the D gene could be TRBD1 or TRBD2 (5 bases each). Germline V CDR1 and CDR2: DFQATT, SNEGSKA (reference sequence). V was shortened by 1 base and J by 4 bases, with 20 bases between the two germline ends. CDR3 length: 16 amino acids. The CDR3: CSARASDLGGMYEQYF. As DNA, the CDR3 is TGCAGTGCTAGAGCCTCCGACCTTGGGGGTATGTACGAGCAGTACTTC.

This clonotype was seen ten or more times. The chain couples TRBV3-1 to TRBJ1-2; TRBD1 is a possible D gene (5 bases). Deletions cut 0 bases from V and 4 bases from J, with 15 bases between. The germline CDR1 and CDR2 sequences are LGHDT and YNNKEL (reference sequence). This CDR3 has 16 residues. CDR3 amino acids: CASSQDWAGQGYGYTF. In DNA form, the CDR3 reads TGTGCCAGCAGCCAAGATTGGGCAGGGCAGGGCTATGGCTACACCTTC.

This clonotype was seen ten or more times. This chain's CDR3 is CASSLGSSSYEQYV. CDR3 coding DNA: TGTGCCAGCAGCTTAGGCAGCTCTTCCTACGAGCAGTACGTC. The chain recombines TRBV5-6 with TRBJ2-7; D unclear. The germline CDR1 and CDR2 sequences are SGHDT and YYEEEE. The V and J ends lost 2 bases and 1 base respectively, with 10 bases between them. The CDR3 has 14 residues.

The chain employs TRBV6-2 or TRBV6-3 and TRBJ2-7, with D maybe TRBD2 (6 bases). V shed 5 bases and J shed 6 bases, with 26 bases lying between them. The CDR3 is made up of 17 amino acids. Looked up from germline, CDR1 is MNHEY and CDR2 is SVGEGT. CDR3 in DNA: TGTGCCAGCAGTCGCCCACCGAAAGGGTACGGGGGAAGCGAGCAGTACGTC. Protein sequence: CASSRPPKGYGGSEQYV.

In this sample, this clonotype turned up many times. The rearrangement links TRBV3-1 to TRBJ2-2; no definite D call. The germline CDR1 and CDR2 sequences are LGHDT and YNNKEL (reference sequence). The CDR3 totals 14 residues. The germline V and J ends were trimmed by 1 base and 4 bases, with 7 bases remaining between them. The DNA for the CDR3 is TGTGCCAGCAGCCAAGTACCCTCCACCGGGGAGCTGTTTTTT. Translation: CASSQVPSTGELFF.

A few counts support this clonotype. The chain's CDR3 is CASSGRDRTDTQYF. Here the CDR3 DNA reads TGTGCCAGCAGCGGCCGGGACCGAACAGATACGCAGTATTTT. This rearrangement joins TRBV9 to TRBJ2-3; D tentatively reads TRBD1 or TRBD2 (5 bases each). V lost 3 bases and J 3 bases, leaving 11 bases between the germline ends. Germline lookup yields CDR1 SGDLS and CDR2 YYNGEE. The CDR3 spans 14 residues.